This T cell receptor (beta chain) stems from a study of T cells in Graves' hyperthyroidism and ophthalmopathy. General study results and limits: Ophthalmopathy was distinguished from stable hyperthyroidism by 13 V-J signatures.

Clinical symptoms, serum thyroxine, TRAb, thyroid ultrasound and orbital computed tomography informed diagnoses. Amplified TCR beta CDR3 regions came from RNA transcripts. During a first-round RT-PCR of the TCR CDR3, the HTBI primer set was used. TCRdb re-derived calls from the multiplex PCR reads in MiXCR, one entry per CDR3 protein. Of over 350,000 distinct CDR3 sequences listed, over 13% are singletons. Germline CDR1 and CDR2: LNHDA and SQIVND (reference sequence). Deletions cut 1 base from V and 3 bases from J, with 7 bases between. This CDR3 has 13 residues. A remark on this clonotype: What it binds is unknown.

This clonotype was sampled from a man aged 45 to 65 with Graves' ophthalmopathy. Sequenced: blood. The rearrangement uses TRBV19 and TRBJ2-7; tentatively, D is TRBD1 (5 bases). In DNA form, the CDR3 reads TGTGCCAGTAGTATAGGTAGGGGCTACGAGCAGTACTTC. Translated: CASSIGRGYEQYF. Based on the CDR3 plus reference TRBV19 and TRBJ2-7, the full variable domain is DGGITQSPKYLFRKEGQNVTLSCEQNLNHDAMYWYRQDPGQGLRLIYYSQIVNDFQKGDIAEGYSVSREKKESFPLTVTSAQKNPTAFYLCASSIGRGYEQYFGPGTRLTVT.